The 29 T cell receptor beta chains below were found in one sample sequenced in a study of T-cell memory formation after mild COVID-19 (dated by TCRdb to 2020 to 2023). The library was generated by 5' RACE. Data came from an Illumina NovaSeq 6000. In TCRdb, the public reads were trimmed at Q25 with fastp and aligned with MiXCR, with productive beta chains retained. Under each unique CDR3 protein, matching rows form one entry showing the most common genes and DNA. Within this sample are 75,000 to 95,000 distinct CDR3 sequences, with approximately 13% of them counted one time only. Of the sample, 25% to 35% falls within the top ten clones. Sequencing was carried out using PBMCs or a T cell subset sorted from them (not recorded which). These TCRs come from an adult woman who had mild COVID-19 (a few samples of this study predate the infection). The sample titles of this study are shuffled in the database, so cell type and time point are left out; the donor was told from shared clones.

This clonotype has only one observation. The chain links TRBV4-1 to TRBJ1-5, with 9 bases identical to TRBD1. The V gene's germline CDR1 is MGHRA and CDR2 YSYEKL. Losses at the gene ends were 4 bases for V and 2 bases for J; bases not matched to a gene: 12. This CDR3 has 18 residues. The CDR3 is CASSPRVTGGEGNQPQHF. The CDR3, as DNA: TGCGCCAGCAGCCCCCGCGTCACAGGGGGCGAGGGCAATCAGCCCCAGCATTTT.

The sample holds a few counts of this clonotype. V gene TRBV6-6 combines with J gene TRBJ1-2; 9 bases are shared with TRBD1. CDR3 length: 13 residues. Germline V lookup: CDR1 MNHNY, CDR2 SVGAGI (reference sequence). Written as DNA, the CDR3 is TGTGCGGAGGGACAGGGAGTAGGATATGGCTACACCTTC. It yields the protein CAEGQGVGYGYTF.

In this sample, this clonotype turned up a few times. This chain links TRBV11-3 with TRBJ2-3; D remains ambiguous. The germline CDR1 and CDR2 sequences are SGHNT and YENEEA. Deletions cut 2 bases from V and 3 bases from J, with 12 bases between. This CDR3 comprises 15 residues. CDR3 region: CASSLRVGETDTQYF. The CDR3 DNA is TGTGCCAGCAGCTTACGGGTGGGCGAGACAGATACGCAGTATTTT.

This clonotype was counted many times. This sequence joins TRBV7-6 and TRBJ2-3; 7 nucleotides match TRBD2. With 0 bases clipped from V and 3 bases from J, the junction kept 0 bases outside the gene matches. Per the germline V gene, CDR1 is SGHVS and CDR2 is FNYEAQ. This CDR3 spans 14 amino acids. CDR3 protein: CASSLAGGTDTQYF. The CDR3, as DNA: TGTGCCAGCAGCTTAGCGGGAGGGACAGATACGCAGTATTTT.

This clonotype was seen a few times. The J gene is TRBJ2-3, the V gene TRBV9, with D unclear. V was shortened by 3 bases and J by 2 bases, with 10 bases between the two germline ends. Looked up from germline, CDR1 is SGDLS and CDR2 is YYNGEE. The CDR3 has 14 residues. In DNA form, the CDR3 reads TGTGCCAGCAGCGACCTCCCCACCACAGATACGCAGTATTTT. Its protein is CASSDLPTTDTQYF.

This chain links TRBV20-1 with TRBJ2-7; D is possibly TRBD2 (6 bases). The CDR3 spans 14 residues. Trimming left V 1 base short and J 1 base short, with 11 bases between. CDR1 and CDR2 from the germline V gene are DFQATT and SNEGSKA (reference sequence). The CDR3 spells CSARVRDSSYEQYF. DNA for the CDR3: TGCAGTGCTAGAGTGCGGGATTCGTCCTACGAGCAGTACTTC.

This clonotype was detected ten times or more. CDR3 protein: CASSSGGDRGYAYEQYF. The CDR3 region has the DNA TGTGCCAGCAGTTCCGGAGGGGACAGGGGCTACGCCTACGAGCAGTACTTC. The V and J genes are TRBV6-4 and TRBJ2-7, with TRBD1 matching 10 bases. The CDR3 extends over 17 amino acids. The trim removed 5 bases at V and 2 bases at J, leaving 12 bases unmatched. Germline values: CDR1 MRHNA, CDR2 SNTAGT.

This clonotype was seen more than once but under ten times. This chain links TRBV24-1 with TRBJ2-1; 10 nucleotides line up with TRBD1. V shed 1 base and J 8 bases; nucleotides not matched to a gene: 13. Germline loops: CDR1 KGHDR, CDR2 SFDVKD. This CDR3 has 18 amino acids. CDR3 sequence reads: CATSDFGALGQGFDEQFF. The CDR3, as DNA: TGTGCCACCAGTGATTTTGGGGCCTTGGGACAGGGGTTCGATGAGCAGTTCTTC.

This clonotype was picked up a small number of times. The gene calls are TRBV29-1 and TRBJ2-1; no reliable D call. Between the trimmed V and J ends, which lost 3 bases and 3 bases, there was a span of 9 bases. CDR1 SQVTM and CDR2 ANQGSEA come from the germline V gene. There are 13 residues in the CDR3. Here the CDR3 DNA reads TGCAGCGTTGATAATAGCTTCTACAATGAGCAGTTCTTC. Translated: CSVDNSFYNEQFF.

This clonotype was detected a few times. The CDR3 DNA follows: TGTGCCAGCAGCTCCCCCAGCTATGGGGACAATGAGCAGTTCTTC. Protein product: CASSSPSYGDNEQFF. The rearrangement uses TRBV7-8 and TRBJ2-1; D unclear. The V end lost 4 bases, the J end lost 5 bases, and 15 bases lay between the germline ends. The CDR3 sequence is 15 residues long. Germline V CDR1 and CDR2: SGHVS, FQNEAQ.

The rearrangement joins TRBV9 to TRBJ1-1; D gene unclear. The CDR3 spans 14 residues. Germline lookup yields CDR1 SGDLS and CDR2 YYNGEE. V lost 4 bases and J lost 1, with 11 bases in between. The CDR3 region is CASSHLAENTEAFF. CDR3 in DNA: TGTGCCAGCAGCCACCTCGCGGAGAACACTGAAGCTTTCTTT. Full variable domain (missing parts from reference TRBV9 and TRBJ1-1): DSGVTQTPKHLITATGQRVTLRCSPRSGDLSVYWYQQSLDQGLQFLIQYYNGEERAKGNILERFSAQQFPDLHSELNLSSLELGDSALYFCASSHLAENTEAFFGQGTRLTVV.

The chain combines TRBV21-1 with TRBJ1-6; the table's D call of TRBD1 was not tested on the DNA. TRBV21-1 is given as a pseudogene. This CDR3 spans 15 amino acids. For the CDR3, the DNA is TGTGCCAGCAGCCCACGGGGGGGGCGGAATTCACCCCTCCACTTT. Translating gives CASSPRGGRNSPLHF.

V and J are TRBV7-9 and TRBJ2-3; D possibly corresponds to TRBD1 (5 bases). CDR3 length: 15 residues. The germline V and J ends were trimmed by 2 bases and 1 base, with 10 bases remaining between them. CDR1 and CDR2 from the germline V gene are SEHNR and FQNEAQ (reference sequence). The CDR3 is CASSLRQGGTDTQYF. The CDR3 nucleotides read TGTGCCAGCAGCTTAAGGCAGGGCGGCACAGATACGCAGTATTTT.

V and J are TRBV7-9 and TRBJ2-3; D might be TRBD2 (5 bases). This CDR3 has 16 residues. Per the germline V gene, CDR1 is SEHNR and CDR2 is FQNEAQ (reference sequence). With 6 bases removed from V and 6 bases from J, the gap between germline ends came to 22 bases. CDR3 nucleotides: TGTGCCAGCAGGCAAAAAGGGAGACTCTCCGAGGATACGCAGTATTTT. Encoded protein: CASRQKGRLSEDTQYF.

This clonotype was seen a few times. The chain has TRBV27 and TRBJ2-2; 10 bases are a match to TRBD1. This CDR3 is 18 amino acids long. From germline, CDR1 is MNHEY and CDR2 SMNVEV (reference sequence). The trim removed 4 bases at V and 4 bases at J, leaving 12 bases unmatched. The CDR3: CASSSWDRGELATGELFF. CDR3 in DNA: TGTGCCAGCAGTTCCTGGGACAGGGGCGAGTTAGCCACCGGGGAGCTGTTTTTT.

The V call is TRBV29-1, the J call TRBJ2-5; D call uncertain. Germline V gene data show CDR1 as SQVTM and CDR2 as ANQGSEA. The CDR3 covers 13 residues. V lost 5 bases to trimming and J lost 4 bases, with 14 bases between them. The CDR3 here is CSVRNPGTETQYF. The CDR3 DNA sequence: TGCAGCGTTAGGAACCCCGGAACAGAGACCCAGTACTTC.

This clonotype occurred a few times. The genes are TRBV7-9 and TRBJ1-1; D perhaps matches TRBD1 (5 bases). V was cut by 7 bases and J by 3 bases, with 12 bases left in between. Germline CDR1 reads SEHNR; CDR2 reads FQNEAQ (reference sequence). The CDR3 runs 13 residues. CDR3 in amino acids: CASTGAVDTEAFF. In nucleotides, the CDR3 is TGTGCCAGCACTGGGGCGGTGGACACTGAAGCTTTCTTT.

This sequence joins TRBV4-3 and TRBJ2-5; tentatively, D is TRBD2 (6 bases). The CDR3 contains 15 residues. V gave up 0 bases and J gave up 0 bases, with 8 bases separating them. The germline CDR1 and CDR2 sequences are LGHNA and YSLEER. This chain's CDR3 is CASSQDRDYQETQYF. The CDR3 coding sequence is TGCGCCAGCAGCCAAGACCGGGACTACCAAGAGACCCAGTACTTC.

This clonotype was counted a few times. The CDR3 loop is CSVERTGAIYNEQFF. The CDR3 bases are TGCAGCGTTGAACGAACGGGGGCCATATACAATGAGCAGTTCTTC. The chain is built from TRBV29-1 and TRBJ2-1; D possibly uses TRBD1 or TRBD2 (6 bases each). V dropped 2 bases and J dropped 4 bases, with 15 bases sitting between them. The CDR3 spans 15 residues. Germline CDR1 and CDR2: SQVTM and ANQGSEA.

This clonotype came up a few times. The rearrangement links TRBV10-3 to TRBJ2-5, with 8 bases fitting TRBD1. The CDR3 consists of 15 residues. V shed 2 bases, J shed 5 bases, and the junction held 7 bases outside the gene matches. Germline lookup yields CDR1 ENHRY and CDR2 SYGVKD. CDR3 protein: CAISERTGLTETQYF. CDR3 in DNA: TGTGCCATCAGTGAGAGGACAGGGCTAACGGAGACCCAGTACTTC.

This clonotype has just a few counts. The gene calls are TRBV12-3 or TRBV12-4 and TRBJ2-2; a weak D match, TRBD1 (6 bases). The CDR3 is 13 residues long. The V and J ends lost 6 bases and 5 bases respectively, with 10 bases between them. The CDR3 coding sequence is TGTGCCAGCAGATTACAGGGAACCGGGGAGCTGTTTTTT. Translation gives CASRLQGTGELFF.

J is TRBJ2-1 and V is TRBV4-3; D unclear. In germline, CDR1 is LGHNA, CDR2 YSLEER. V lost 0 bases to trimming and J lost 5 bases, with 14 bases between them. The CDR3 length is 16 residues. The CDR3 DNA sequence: TGCGCCAGCAGCCAAGATTTTAGGTCTGGGGACAATGAGCAGTTCTTC. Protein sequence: CASSQDFRSGDNEQFF.

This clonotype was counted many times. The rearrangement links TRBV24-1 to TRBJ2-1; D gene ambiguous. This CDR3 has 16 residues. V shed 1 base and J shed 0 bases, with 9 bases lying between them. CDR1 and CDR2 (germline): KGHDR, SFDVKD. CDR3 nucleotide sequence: TGTGCCACCAGTGATTTTGGGCGGAGCTCCTACAATGAGCAGTTCTTC. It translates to CATSDFGRSSYNEQFF.

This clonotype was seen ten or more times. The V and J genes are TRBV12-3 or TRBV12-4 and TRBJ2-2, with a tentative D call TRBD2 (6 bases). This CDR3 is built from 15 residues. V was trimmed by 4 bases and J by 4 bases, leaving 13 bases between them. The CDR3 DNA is TGTGCCAGCAGTTCCCGGGACTTACCCACCGGGGAGCTGTTTTTT. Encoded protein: CASSSRDLPTGELFF.

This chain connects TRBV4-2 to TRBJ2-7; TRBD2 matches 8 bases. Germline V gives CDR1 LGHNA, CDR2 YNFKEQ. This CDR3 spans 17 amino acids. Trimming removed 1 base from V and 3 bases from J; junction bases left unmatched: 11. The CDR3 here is CASSQGVRLAGDYEQYF. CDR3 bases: TGTGCCAGCAGCCAAGGGGTGCGTCTAGCGGGCGACTACGAGCAGTACTTC.

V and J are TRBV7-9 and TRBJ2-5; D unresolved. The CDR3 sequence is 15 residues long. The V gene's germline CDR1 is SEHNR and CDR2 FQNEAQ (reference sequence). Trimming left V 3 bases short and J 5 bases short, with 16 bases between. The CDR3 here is CASSLIGGSGETQYF. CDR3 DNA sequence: TGTGCCAGCAGCTTGATTGGTGGGTCCGGGGAGACCCAGTACTTC.

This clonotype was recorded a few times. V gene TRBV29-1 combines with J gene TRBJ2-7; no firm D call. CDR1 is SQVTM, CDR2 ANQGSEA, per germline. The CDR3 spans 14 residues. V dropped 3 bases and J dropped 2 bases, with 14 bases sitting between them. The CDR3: CSVETLRHPYEQYF. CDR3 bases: TGCAGCGTTGAGACTCTCCGGCACCCCTACGAGCAGTACTTC.

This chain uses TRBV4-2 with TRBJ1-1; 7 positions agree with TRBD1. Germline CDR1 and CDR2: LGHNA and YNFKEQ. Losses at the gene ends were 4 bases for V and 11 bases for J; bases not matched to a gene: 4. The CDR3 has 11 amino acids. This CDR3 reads CASSLGTDAFF. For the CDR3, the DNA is TGTGCCAGCAGCCTTGGGACAGACGCTTTCTTT.

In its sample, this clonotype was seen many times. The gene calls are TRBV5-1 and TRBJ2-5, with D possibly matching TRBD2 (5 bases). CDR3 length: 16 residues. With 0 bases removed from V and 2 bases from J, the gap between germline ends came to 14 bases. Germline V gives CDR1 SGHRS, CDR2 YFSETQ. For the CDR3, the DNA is TGCGCCAGCAGCTTGGCCCCTAGCCCCTCGCAAGAGACCCAGTACTTC. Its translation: CASSLAPSPSQETQYF.